Listed below are T cell receptor beta chains from one sample, sequenced in a study of cytomegalovirus exposure and HLA in healthy donors. Here immunoSEQ multiplex PCR was the method, and the copy in TCRdb shows in-frame clones only, minus some. The table shows under 150,000 clones, with 8.9% occurring only once. The sequencing input was PBMCs. These receptors all come from a woman aged 40 to 49 in good health and CMV-seropositive. CDR3s leave out the opening cysteine and the closing phenylalanine or tryptophan.

j_call v_call cdr3_aa
TRBJ2-3 TRBV11-3 ASSPGTSGGPDTQY
TRBJ2-5 TRBV5-1 ASSLEPGLAGPKTQY
TRBJ1-5 TRBV6-6 ASSYSGQGSGQPQH
TRBJ1-3 TRBV7-6 ASSSGIVGAASGNTIY
TRBJ1-5 TRBV2 ASSEGQEQPQH
TRBJ2-2 TRBV5-1 ASSLGLTNTGELF
TRBJ2-1 TRBV19 ASSPGQYYNEQF
TRBJ2-3 TRBV7-9 ASSLAVPSGADTQY
TRBJ1-3 TRBV2 ASSPIGGTSGNTIY
TRBJ1-5 TRBV19 ASSGTGNQPQH
TRBJ1-5 TRBV6-5 ASSPPGGSNQPQH
TRBJ2-5 TRBV6-5 ASSYGRGETQY
TRBJ2-3 TRBV29-1 SVATSGGSDTQY
TRBJ2-5 TRBV5-1 ASSLVPGVQETQY
TRBJ1-4 TRBV5-4 ASSSGQGTNEKLF
TRBJ1-6 TRBV7-2 ASSPTGNSYNSPLH
TRBJ2-7 TRBV6-5 ASSLDRGHYEQY
TRBJ2-2 TRBV7-8 ASSAPSGVNTGELF
TRBJ2-6 TRBV12-5 ASGPGAWANVLT
TRBJ1-1 TRBV27 ASSLAGGLNTEAF
TRBJ1-1 TRBV5-1 ASSGWGQGDTEAF
TRBJ2-2 TRBV6-1 ASNRGGELF
TRBJ1-1 TRBV5-6 ASSSSGGFLTF
TRBJ1-1 TRBV6-1 ASRRTGVAEAF
TRBJ1-1 TRBV7-9 ASELQVYTEAF
TRBJ1-1 TRBV4-3 ASSQDPDTEAF
TRBJ2-5 TRBV9 ASSVGQGIQETQY
TRBJ1-1 TRBV7-9 ASSLQGWEGAF
TRBJ2-6 TRBV18 ASSLDRAGANVLT
TRBJ1-2 TRBV6-4 ASSDPGGYGYT
TRBJ1-2 TRBV5-6 ASSARWNYGYT
TRBJ2-5 TRBV19 ASSISGRGKFQETQY
TRBJ1-3 TRBV19 ASSMKGRLVGNTIY
TRBJ2-3 TRBV5-1 ASSPGQYTDTQY
TRBJ2-1 TRBV7-2 ASSPSGGKVEQF
TRBJ2-7 TRBV5-6 ASGTGFYEQY
TRBJ1-1 TRBV6-5 ASSSLQGSTEAF
TRBJ2-7 TRBV9 ASSGTSTYEQY
TRBJ2-5 TRBV14 ASSQDRARSGGQETQY
TRBJ1-5 TRBV2 ASSEMAGGQPQH
TRBJ2-2 TRBV2 ASSEARGPTGELF
TRBJ1-1 TRBV7-9 ASATGETEAF
TRBJ1-1 TRBV7-2 ASSLAGEDTEAF
TRBJ2-7 TRBV5-8 ASSLEVGAYEQY
TRBJ1-1 TRBV6-5 ASSYPGQNTEAF
TRBJ1-1 TRBV9 ASGGTGAEAF
TRBJ1-6 TRBV7-9 ASSRDTVSYNSPLH
TRBJ2-1 TRBV5-4 ASSFPSGGADEQF
TRBJ2-5 TRBV19 ASSPTDRVGETQY
TRBJ1-1 TRBV6-1 ASGPVTGVTEAF
TRBJ2-2 TRBV5-1 ASSEYPNTGELF
TRBJ1-2 TRBV18 ASSQDRGVNYGYT
TRBJ1-1 TRBV11-3 ASSRMETEAF